The 2 T cell receptor beta chains below come from one sample, sequenced in a study of blood T cell repertoires in COVID-19. Only in-frame clones appear in the TCRdb table, and some are missing; sequencing was by immunoSEQ multiplex PCR. This sample has 250,000 to 350,000 clones; around 88% occur once, and the top ten carry around 0.84%. The source material was peripheral blood. All receptors derive from a man aged 30 to 45 with acute or convalescent COVID-19.

V is TRBV7-9 and J is TRBJ2-7, with TRBD1 matching 7 bases. Germline trimming cut 6 bases from V and 5 bases from J; bases unmatched to any gene: 10. Germline V gives CDR1 SEHNR, CDR2 FQNEAQ (reference sequence). The CDR3 loop spans 14 amino acids. In DNA form, the CDR3 reads TGTGCCAGCAGATCGACAGGGCATAACGACGAGCAGTACTTC. Protein: CASRSTGHNDEQYF.

V is TRBV3-1 (or the pseudogene TRBV3-2) and J is TRBJ1-1, with D tentatively TRBD1 (5 bases). Trimming stripped 2 bases from V and 2 bases from J, with 9 bases between. The germline gives CDR1 LGHDT, CDR2 YNNKEL (reference sequence). The CDR3 extends over 14 amino acids. The CDR3 DNA reads TGTGCCAGCAGCCAACGGGGGTCCAACACTGAAGCTTTCTTT. It yields the protein CASSQRGSNTEAFF.